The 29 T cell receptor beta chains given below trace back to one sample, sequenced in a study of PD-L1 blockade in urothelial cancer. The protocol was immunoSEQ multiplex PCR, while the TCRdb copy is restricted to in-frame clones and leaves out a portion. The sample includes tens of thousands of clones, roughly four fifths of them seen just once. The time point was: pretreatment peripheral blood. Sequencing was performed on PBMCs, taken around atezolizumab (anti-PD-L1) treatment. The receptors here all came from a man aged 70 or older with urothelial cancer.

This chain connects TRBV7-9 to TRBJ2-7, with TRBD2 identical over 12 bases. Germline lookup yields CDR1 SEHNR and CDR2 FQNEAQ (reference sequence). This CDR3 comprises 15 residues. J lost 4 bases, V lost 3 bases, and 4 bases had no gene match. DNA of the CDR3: TGTGCCAGCAGCTTCAGGACTAGCGGGACTTACGAGCAGTACTTC. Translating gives CASSFRTSGTYEQYF.

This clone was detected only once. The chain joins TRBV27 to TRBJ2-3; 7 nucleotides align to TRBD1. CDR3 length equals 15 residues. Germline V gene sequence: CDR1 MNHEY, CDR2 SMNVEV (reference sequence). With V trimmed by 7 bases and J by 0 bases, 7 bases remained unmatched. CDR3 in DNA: TGTGCCAGCAATCTCGGGACAGCTAGCACAGATACGCAGTATTTT. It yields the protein CASNLGTASTDTQYF.

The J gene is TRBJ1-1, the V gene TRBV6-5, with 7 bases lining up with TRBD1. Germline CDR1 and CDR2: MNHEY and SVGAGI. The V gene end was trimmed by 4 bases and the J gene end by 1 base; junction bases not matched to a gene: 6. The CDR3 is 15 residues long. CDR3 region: CASSSPGQRNTEAFF. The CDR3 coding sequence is TGTGCCAGCAGTTCCCCGGGACAGCGGAACACTGAAGCTTTCTTT.

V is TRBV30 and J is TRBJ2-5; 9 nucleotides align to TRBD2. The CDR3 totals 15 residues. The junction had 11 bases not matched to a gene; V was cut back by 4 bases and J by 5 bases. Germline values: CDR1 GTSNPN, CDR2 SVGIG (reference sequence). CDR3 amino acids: CAWMASGNGAETQYF. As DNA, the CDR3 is TGTGCCTGGATGGCTAGCGGGAATGGAGCGGAGACCCAGTACTTC.

As DNA, the CDR3 is TGCGCCAGCAGCTTGATAACTAGCGGGAGAATTTTTGGTGAGCAGTTCTTC. Its translation is CASSLITSGRIFGEQFF. The chain uses TRBV5-1 and TRBJ2-1; 11 bases align to TRBD2. V was clipped by 1 base and J by 9 bases; unmatched bases: 12. Per the germline V gene, CDR1 is SGHRS and CDR2 is YFSETQ. This CDR3 has 17 amino acids.

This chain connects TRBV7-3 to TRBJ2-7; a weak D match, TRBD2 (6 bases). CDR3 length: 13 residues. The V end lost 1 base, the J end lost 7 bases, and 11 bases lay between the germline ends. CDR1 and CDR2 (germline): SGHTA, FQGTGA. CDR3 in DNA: TGTGCCAGCAGCTTAAATGGCGGGGAAGAGCAGTACTTC. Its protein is CASSLNGGEEQYF. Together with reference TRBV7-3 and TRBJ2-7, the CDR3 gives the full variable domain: GAGVSQTPSNKVTEKGKYVELRCDPISGHTALYWYRQSLGQGPEFLIYFQGTGAADDSGLPNDRFFAVRPEGSVSTLKIQRTERGDSAVYLCASSLNGGEEQYFGPGTRLTVT.

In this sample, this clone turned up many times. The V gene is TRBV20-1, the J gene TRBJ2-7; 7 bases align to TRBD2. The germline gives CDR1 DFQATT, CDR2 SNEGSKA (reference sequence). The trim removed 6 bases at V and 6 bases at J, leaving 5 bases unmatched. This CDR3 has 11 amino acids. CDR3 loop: CSAGSGPEQYF. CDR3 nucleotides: TGCAGTGCCGGTAGCGGGCCCGAGCAGTACTTC.

The CDR3 sequence is CASSLRQGDTEAFF. The CDR3 nucleotides are TGCGCCAGCAGCCTACGACAGGGGGACACTGAAGCTTTCTTT. The rearrangement links TRBV5-1 to TRBJ1-1; 9 bases agree with TRBD1. After removal of 4 bases from V and 3 bases from J, the junction contained 4 bases not matched to a gene. From germline, CDR1 is SGHRS and CDR2 YFSETQ. This CDR3 is built from 14 residues.

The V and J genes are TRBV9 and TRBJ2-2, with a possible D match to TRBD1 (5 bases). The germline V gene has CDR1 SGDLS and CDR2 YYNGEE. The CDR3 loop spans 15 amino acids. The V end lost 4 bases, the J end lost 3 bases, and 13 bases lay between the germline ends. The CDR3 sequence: CASSPRGRDTGELFF. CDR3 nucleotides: TGTGCCAGCAGCCCTAGGGGCAGGGACACCGGGGAGCTGTTTTTT.

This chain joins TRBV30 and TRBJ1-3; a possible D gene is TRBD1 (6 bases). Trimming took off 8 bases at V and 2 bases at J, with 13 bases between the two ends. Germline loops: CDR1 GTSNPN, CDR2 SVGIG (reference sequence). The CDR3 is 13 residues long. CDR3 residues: CAARGPPGNTIYF. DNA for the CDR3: TGTGCCGCCAGGGGCCCACCTGGAAACACCATATATTTT.

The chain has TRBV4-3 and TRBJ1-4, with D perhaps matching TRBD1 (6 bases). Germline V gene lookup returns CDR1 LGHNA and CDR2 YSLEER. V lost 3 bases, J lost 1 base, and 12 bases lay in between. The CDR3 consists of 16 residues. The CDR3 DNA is TGCGCCAGCAGCCAGAATATACAGGGAACTAATGAAAAACTGTTTTTT. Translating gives CASSQNIQGTNEKLFF.

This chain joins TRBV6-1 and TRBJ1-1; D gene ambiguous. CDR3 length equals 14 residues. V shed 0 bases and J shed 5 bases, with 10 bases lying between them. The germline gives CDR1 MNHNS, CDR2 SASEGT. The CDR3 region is CASSEAPSRTEAFF. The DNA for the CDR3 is TGTGCCAGCAGTGAAGCCCCCTCGAGGACTGAAGCTTTCTTT.

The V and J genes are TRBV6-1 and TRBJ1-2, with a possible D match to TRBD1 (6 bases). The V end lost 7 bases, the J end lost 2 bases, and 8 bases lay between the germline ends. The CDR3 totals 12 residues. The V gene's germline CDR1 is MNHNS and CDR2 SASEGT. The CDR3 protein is CASTGQNYGYTF. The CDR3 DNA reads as TGTGCCAGCACCGGACAGAACTATGGCTACACCTTC.

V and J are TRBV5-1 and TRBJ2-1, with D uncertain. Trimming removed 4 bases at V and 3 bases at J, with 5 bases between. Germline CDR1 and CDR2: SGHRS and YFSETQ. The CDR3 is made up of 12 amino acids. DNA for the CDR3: TGCGCCAGCAGCGCGAACTACAATGAGCAGTTCTTC. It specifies CASSANYNEQFF. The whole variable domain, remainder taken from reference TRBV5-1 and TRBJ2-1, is KAGVTQTPRYLIKTRGQQVTLSCSPISGHRSVSWYQQTPGQGLQFLFEYFSETQRNKGNFPGRFSGRQFSNSRSEMNVSTLELGDSALYLCASSANYNEQFFGPGTRLTVL.

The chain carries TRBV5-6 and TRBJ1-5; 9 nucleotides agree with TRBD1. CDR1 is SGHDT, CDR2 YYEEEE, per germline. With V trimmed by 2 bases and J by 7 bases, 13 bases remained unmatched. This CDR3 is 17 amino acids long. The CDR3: CASSFSSDRGRGQPQHF. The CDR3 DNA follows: TGTGCCAGCAGCTTCTCGTCGGACAGGGGTCGGGGACAGCCCCAGCATTTT.

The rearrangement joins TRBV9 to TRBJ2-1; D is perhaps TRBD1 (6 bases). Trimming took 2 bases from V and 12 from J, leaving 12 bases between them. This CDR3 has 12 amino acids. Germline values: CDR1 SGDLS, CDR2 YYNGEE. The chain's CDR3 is CASSVTWGPQFF. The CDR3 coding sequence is TGTGCCAGCAGCGTGACATGGGGGCCGCAGTTCTTC.

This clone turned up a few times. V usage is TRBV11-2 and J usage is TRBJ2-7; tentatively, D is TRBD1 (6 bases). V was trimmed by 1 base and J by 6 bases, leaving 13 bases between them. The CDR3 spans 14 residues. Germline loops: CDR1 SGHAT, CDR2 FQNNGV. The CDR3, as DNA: TGTGCCAGCAGCTTAGCGCCAGGGGCGGGCGAGCAGTACTTC. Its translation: CASSLAPGAGEQYF.

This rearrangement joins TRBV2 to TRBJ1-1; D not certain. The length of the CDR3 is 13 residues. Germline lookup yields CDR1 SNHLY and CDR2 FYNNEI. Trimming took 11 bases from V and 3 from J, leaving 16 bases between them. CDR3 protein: CAGHLGGYTEAFF. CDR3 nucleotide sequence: TGTGCCGGTCACCTGGGAGGCTACACTGAAGCTTTCTTT.

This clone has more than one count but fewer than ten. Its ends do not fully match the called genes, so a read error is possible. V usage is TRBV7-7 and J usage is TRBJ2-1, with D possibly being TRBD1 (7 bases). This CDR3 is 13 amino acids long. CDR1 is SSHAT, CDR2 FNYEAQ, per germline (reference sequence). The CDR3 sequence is CASSAVQGGEQFF. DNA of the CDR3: TGTGCTAGCAGCGCAGTCCAGGGGGGTGAGCAGTTCTTC.

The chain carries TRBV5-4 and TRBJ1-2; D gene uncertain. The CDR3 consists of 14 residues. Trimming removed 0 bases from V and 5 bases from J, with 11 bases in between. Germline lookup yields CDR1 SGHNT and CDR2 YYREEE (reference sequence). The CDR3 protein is CASSLEVGRYGYTF. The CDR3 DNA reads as TGTGCCAGCAGCTTGGAGGTGGGGAGGTATGGCTACACCTTC.

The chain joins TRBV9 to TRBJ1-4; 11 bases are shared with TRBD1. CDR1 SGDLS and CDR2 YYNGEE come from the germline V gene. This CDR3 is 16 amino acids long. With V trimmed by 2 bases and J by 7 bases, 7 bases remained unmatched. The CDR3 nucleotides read TGTGCCAGCAGCGTCGGGACAGGGGGGTCGGCTGAAAAACTGTTTTTT. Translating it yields CASSVGTGGSAEKLFF.

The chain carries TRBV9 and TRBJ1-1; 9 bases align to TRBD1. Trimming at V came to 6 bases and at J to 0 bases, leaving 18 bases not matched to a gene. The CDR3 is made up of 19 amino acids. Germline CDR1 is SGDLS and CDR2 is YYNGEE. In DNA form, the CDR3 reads TGTGCCAGCAACCCCCACGGACAGGGGATTGTCGGGGTGAACACTGAAGCTTTCTTT. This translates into CASNPHGQGIVGVNTEAFF.

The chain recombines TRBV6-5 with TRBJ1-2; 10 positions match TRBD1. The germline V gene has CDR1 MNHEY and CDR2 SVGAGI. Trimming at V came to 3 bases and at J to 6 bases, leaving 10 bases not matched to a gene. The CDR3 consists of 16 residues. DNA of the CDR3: TGTGCCAGCAGTTATCTAATTGGCGGGACAGGGGATGGCTACACCTTC. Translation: CASSYLIGGTGDGYTF.

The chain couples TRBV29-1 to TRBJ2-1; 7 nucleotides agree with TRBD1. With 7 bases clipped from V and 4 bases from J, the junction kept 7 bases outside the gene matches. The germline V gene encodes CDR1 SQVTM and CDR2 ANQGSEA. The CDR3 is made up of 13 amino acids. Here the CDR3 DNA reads TGCAGCGGTACGGGACAGATTTACAATGAGCAGTTCTTC. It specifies CSGTGQIYNEQFF.

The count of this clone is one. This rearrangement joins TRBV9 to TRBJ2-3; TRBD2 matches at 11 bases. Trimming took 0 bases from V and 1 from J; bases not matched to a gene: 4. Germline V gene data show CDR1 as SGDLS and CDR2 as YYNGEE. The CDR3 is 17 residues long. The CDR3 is CASSVGVSGGGTDTQYF. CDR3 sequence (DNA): TGTGCCAGCAGCGTAGGGGTTAGCGGGGGGGGCACAGATACGCAGTATTTT.

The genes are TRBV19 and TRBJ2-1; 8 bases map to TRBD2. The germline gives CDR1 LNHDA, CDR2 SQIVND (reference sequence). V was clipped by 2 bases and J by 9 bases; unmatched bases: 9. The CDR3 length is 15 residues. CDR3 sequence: CASSILGREAAEQFF. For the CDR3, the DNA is TGTGCCAGTAGTATACTTGGGCGGGAGGCGGCTGAGCAGTTCTTC.

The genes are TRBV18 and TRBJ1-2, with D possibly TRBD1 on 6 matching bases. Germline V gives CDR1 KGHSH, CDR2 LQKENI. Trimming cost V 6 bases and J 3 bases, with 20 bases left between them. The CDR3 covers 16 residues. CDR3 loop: CASSPTRNRADYGYTF. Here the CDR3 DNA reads TGTGCCAGCTCCCCGACCCGTAACAGGGCGGACTATGGCTACACCTTC.

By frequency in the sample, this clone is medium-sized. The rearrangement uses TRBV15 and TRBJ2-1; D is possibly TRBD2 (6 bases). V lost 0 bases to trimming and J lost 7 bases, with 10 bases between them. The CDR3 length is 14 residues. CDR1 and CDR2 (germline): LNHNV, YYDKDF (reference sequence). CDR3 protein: CATSRDRRENEQFF. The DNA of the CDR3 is TGTGCCACCAGCAGAGATCGTCGGGAGAATGAGCAGTTCTTC.

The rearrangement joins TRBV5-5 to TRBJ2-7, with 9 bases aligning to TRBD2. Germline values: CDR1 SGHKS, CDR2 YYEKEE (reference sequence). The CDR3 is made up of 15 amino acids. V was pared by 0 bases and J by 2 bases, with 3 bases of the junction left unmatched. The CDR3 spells CASSLGLAGTYEQYF. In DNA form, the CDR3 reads TGTGCCAGCAGCTTGGGGCTAGCGGGAACCTACGAGCAGTACTTC.